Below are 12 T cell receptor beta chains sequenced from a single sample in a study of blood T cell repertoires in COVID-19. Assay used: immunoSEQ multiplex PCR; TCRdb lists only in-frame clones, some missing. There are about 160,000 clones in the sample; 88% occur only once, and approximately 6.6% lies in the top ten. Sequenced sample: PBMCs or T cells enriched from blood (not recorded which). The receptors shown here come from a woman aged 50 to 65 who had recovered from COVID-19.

For the CDR3, the DNA is TGTGCCAGCAGCCCCCTCGGGACAGGGGGCCCTTATAGCAATCAGCCCCAGCATTTT. As protein: CASSPLGTGGPYSNQPQHF. The chain is built from TRBV7-9 and TRBJ1-5; 12 positions match TRBD1. The length of the CDR3 is 19 residues. The ends lost 5 bases at V and 0 bases at J; junction bases unmatched: 11. Germline-derived CDR1 and CDR2 are SEHNR and FQNEAQ (reference sequence).

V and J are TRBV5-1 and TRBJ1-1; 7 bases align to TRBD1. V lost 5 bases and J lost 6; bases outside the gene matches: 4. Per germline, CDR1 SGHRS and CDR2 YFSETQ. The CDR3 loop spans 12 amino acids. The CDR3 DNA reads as TGCGCCAGCAGGTACGGGACAGCTGAAGCTTTCTTT. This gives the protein CASRYGTAEAFF. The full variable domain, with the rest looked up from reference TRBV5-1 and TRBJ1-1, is KAGVTQTPRYLIKTRGQQVTLSCSPISGHRSVSWYQQTPGQGLQFLFEYFSETQRNKGNFPGRFSGRQFSNSRSEMNVSTLELGDSALYLCASRYGTAEAFFGQGTRLTVV.

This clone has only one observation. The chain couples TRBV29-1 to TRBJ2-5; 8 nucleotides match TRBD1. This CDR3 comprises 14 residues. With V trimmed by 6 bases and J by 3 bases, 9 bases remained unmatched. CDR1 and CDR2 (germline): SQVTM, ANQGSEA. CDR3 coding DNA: TGCAGCGTGATCAGGACAGGGAAGGAAGAGACCCAGTACTTC. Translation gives CSVIRTGKEETQYF.

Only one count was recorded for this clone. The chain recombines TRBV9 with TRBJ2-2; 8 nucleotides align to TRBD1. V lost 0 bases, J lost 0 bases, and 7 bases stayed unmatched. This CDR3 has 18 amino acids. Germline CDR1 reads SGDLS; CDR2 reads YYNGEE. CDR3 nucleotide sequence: TGTGCCAGCAGCGTAGTGGCAGGGGGCATCTCGAACACCGGGGAGCTGTTTTTT. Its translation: CASSVVAGGISNTGELFF.

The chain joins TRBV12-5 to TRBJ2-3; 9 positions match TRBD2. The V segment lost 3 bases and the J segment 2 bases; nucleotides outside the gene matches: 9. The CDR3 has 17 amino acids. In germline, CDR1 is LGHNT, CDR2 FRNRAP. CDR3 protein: CASGFLGLAYYTDTQYF. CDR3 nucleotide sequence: TGTGCTAGTGGTTTCCTTGGACTAGCGTACTACACAGATACGCAGTATTTT. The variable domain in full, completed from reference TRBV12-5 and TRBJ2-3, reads DARVTQTPRHKVTEMGQEVTMRCQPILGHNTVFWYRQTMMQGLELLAYFRNRAPLDDSGMPKDRFSAEMPDATLATLKIQPSEPRDSAVYFCASGFLGLAYYTDTQYFGPGTRLTVL.

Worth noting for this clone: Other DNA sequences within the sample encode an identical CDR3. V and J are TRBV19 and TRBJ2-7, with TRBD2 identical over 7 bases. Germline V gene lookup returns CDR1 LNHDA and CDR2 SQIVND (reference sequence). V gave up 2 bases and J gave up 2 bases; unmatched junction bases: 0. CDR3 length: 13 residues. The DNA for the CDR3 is TGTGCCAGTAGTATAAGCGGGGCCTACGAGCAGTACTTC. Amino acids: CASSISGAYEQYF. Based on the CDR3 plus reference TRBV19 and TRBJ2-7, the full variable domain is DGGITQSPKYLFRKEGQNVTLSCEQNLNHDAMYWYRQDPGQGLRLIYYSQIVNDFQKGDIAEGYSVSREKKESFPLTVTSAQKNPTAFYLCASSISGAYEQYFGPGTRLTVT.

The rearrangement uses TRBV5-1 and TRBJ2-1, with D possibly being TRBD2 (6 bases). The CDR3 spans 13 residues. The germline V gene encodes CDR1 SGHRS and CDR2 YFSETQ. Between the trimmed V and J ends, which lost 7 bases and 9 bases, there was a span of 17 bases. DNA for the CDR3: TGCGCCAGCGGCCAACGCGGGACGTCTGAGCAGTTCTTC. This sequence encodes CASGQRGTSEQFF.

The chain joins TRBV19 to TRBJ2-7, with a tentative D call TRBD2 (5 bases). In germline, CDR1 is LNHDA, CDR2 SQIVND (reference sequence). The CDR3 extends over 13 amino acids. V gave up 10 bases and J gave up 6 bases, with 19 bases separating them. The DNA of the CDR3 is TGTGCCACAACGGGGAGTGTTGGACGCGAGCAGTACTTC. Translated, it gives CATTGSVGREQYF.

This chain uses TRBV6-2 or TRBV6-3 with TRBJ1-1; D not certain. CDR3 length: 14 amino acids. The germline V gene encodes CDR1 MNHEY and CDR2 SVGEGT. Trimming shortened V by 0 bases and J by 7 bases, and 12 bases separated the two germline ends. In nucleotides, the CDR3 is TGTGCCAGCAGTTACTCGATGTCAGTTTATGAAGCTTTCTTT. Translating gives CASSYSMSVYEAFF.

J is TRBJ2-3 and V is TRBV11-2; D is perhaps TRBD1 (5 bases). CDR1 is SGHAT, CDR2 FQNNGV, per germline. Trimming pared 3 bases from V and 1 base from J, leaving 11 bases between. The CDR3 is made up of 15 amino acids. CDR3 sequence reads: CASSLKGLGTDTQYF. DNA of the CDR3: TGTGCCAGCAGCTTGAAGGGGCTTGGCACAGATACGCAGTATTTT.

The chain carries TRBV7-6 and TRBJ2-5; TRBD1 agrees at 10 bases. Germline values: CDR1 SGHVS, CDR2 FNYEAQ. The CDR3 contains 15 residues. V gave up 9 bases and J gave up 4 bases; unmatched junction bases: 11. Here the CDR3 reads CASTPPGQGRETQYF. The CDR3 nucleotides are TGTGCCAGTACCCCCCCGGGACAGGGGAGAGAGACCCAGTACTTC.

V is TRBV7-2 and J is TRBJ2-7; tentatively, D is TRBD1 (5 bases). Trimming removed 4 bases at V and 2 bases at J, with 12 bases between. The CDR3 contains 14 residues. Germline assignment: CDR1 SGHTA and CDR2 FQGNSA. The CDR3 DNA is TGTGCCAGCAGCTCCCTGCCAGGGCCCTACGAGCAGTACTTC. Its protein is CASSSLPGPYEQYF.